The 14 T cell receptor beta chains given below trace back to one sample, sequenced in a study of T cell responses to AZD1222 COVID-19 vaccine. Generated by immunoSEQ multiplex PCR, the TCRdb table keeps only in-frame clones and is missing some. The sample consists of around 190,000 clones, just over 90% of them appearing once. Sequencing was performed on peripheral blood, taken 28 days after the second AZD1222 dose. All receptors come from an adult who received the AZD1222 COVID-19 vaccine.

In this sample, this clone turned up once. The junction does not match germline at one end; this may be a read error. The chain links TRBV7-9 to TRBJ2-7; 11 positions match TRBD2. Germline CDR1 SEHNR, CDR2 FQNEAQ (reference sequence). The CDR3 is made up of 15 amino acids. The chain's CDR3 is CASSIAGGPSYEQYF. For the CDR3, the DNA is TGTGCCAGCAGCATAGCGGGAGGGCCGTCCTACGAGCAGTACTTC. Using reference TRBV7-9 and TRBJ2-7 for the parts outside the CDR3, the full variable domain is DTGVSQNPRHKITKRGQNVTFRCDPISEHNRLYWYRQTLGQGPEFLTYFQNEAQLEKSRLLSDRFSAERPKGSFSTLEIQRTEQGDSAMYLCASSIAGGPSYEQYFGPGTRLTVT.

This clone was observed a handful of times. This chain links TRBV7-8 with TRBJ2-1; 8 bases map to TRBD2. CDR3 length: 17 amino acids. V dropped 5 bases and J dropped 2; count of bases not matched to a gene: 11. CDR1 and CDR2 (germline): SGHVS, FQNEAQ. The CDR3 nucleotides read TGTGCCAGCAGCAAAACCGGGGGTAGCGGGGCCTACAATGAGCAGTTCTTC. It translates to CASSKTGGSGAYNEQFF.

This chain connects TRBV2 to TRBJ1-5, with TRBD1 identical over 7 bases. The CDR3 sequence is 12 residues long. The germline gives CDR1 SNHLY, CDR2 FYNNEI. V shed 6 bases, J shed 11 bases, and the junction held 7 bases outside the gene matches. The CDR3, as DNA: TGTGCCAGCAGCTCCGACAGGGCTTCCCAGCATTTT. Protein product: CASSSDRASQHF. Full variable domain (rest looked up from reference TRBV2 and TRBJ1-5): EPEVTQTPSHQVTQMGQEVILRCVPISNHLYFYWYRQILGQKVEFLVSFYNNEISEKSEIFDDQFSVERPDGSNFTLKIRSTKLEDSAMYFCASSSDRASQHFGDGTRLSIL.

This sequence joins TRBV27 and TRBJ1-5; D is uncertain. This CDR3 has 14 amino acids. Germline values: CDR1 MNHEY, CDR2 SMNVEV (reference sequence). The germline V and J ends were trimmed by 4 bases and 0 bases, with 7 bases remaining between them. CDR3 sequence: CASSSWGSNQPQHF. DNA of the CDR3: TGTGCCAGCAGTTCTTGGGGTAGCAATCAGCCCCAGCATTTT.

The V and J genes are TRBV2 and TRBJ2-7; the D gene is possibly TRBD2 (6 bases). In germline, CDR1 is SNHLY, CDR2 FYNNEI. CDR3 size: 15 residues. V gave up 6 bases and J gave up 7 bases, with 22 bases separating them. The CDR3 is CASRFDSGVWGEQYF. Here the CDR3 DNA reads TGTGCCAGCAGATTTGATAGCGGCGTTTGGGGTGAGCAGTACTTC.

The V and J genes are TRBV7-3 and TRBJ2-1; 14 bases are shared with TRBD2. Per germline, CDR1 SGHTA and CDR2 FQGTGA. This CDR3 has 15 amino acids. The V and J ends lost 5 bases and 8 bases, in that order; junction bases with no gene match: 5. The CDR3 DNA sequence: TGTGCCAGCAGCCCCGGGACTAGCGGGAGCTATGAGCAGTTCTTC. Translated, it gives CASSPGTSGSYEQFF.

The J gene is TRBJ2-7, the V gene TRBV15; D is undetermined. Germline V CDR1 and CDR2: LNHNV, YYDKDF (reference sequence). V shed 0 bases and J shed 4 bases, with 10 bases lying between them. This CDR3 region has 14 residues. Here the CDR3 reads CATSRDVQSYEQYF. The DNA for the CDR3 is TGTGCCACCAGCAGAGATGTGCAATCTTACGAGCAGTACTTC.

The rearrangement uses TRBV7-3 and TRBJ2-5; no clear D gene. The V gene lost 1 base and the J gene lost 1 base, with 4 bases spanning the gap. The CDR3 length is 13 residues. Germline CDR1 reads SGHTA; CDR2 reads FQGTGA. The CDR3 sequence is CASSLNAQETQYF. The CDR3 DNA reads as TGTGCCAGCAGCTTAAACGCCCAAGAGACCCAGTACTTC.

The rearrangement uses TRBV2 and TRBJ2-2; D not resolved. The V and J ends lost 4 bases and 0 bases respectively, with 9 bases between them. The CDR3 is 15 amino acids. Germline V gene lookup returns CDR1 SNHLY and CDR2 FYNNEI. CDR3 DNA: TGTGCCAGCAGTGGGACCCCCCCGAACACCGGGGAGCTGTTTTTT. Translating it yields CASSGTPPNTGELFF.

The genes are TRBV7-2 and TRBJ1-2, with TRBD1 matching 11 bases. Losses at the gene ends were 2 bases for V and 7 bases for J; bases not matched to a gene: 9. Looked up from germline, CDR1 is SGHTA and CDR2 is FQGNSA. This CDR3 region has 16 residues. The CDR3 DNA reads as TGTGCCAGCAGCTTACCCCGCGGACAGGGGGCGCCTGGCTACACCTTC. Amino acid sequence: CASSLPRGQGAPGYTF.

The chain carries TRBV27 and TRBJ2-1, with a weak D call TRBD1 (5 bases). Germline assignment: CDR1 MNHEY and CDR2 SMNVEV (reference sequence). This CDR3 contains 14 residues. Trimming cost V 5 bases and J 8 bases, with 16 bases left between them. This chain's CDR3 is CASSPSTATDEQFF. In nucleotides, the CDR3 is TGTGCCAGCAGTCCGTCGACAGCCACGGATGAGCAGTTCTTC.

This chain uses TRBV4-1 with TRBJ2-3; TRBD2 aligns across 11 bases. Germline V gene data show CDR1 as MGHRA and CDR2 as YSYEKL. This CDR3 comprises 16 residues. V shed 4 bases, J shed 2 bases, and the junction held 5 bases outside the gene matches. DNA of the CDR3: TGCGCCAGCAGCCCAGGGACTAGCGGAACCACAGATACGCAGTATTTT. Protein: CASSPGTSGTTDTQYF.

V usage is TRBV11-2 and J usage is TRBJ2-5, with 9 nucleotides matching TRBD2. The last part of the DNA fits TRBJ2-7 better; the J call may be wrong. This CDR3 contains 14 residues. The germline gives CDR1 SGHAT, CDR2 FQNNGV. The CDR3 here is CASSLLGTSSEQYF. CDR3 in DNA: TGTGCCAGCAGCCTACTAGGGACTAGCTCCGAGCAGTACTTC.

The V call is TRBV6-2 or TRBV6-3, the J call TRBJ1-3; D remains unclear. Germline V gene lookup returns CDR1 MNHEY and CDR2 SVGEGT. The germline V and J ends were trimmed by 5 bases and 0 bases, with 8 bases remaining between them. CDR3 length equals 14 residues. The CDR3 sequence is CASSRLSSGNTIYF. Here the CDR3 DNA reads TGTGCCAGCAGTCGACTGTCCTCTGGAAACACCATATATTTT.